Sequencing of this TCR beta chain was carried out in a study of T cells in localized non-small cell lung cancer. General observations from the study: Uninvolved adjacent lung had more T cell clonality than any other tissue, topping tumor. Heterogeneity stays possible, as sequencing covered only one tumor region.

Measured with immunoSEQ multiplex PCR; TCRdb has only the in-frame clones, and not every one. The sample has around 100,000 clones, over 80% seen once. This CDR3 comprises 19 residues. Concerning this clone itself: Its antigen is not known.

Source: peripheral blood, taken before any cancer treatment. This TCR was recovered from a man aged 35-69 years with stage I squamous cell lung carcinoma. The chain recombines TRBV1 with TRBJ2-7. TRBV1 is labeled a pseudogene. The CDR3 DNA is TGCACCAGCAGCCGCGTCAGACGGCGCAGCTGTCCCCTGTCCTACGAGCAGTACTTC. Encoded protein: CTSSRVRRRSCPLSYEQYF.